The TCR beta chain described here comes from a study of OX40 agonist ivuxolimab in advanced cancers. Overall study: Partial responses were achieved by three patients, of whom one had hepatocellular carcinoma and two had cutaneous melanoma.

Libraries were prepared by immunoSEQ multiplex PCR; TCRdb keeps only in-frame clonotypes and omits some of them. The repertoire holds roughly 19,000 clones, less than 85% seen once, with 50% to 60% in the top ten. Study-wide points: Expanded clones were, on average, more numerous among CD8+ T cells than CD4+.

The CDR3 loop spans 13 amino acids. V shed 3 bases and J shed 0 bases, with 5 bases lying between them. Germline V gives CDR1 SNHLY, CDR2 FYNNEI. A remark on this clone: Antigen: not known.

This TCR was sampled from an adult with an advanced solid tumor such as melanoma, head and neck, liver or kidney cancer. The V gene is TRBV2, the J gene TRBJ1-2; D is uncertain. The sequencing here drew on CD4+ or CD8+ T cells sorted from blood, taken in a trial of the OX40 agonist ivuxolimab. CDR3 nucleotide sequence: TGTGCCAGCAGTGACACGGCTAACTATGGCTACACCTTC. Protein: CASSDTANYGYTF. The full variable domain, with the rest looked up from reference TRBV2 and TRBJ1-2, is EPEVTQTPSHQVTQMGQEVILRCVPISNHLYFYWYRQILGQKVEFLVSFYNNEISEKSEIFDDQFSVERPDGSNFTLKIRSTKLEDSAMYFCASSDTANYGYTFGSGTRLTVV.